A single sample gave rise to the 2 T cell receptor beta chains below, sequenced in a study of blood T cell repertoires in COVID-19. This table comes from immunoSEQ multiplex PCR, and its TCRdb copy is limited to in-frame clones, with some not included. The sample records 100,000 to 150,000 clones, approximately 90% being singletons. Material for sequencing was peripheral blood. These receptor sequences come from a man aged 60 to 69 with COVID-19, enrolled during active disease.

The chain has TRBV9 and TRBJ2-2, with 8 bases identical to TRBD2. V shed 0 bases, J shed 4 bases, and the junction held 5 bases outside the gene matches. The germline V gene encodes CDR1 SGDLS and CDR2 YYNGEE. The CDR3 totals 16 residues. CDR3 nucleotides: TGTGCCAGCAGCGTAGGCGGGGGGCGAGGCACCGGGGAGCTGTTTTTT. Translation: CASSVGGGRGTGELFF.

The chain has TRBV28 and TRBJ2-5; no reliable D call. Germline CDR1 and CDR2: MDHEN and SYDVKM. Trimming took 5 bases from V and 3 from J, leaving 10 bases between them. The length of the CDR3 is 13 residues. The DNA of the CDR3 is TGTGCCAGCAGTCATCAGGTGAAAGAGACCCAGTACTTC. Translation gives CASSHQVKETQYF.